These 10 T cell receptor beta chains were sequenced from one sample in a study of metastatic and nonmetastatic thyroid tumors. There were no patients who had received any treatment before thyroid surgery. TCRdb reprocessed the PCR reads via MiXCR. The table shows under 25,000 clones, with under 35% occurring only once. The sample comprised blood. These TCRs come from a female donor with papillary thyroid cancer or a benign thyroid nodule (not recorded which). Some clones in this sample may be carry-over from other donors' samples.

This clone has more than one count but fewer than ten. The chain recombines TRBV13 with TRBJ2-7; the match to TRBD1 covers 7 bases. Germline CDR1 and CDR2: PRHDT and FYEKMQ (reference sequence). Germline trimming cut 5 bases from V and 5 bases from J; bases unmatched to any gene: 12. The CDR3 length is 15 residues. The CDR3 nucleotides are TGTGCCAGCAGCGTAAGGAAGACAGGGCCGGACGAGCAGTACTTC. Its translation: CASSVRKTGPDEQYF.

This clone was seen more than once but under ten times. V is TRBV10-1 and J is TRBJ2-2, with 7 bases matching TRBD2. The germline CDR1 and CDR2 sequences are WNHNN and SYGVQD (reference sequence). V shed 10 bases and J 2 bases; nucleotides not matched to a gene: 7. This CDR3 comprises 14 residues. CDR3 protein: CANLAAINTGELFF. The CDR3 bases are TGCGCCAACCTAGCGGCTATCAACACCGGGGAGCTGTTTTTT.

The chain has TRBV5-1 and TRBJ2-5; D is possibly TRBD2 (6 bases). The CDR3 is 16 amino acids. The V and J ends lost 1 base and 14 bases respectively, with 27 bases between them. Germline CDR1 and CDR2: SGHRS and YFSETQ. CDR3 coding DNA: TGCGCCAGCAGCTTGTTGGCTAGCGAAGTCCAAGAGATCCATTACTTC. Amino acid sequence: CASSLLASEVQEIHYF.

A few counts support this clone. This chain joins TRBV6-1 and TRBJ1-2, with TRBD1 matching 7 bases. CDR1 and CDR2 (germline): MNHNS, SASEGT. The ends lost 2 bases at V and 4 bases at J; junction bases unmatched: 13. The CDR3 extends over 17 amino acids. The CDR3 region has the DNA TGTGCCAGCAGTGAAAGGACAGGACCCTTTCTTTCCTATGGCTACACCTTC. This translates into CASSERTGPFLSYGYTF.

This clone appeared many times. The chain uses TRBV30 and TRBJ2-5; TRBD1 matches at 8 bases. This CDR3 comprises 13 residues. CDR1 GTSNPN and CDR2 SVGIG come from the germline V gene (reference sequence). V dropped 3 bases and J dropped 4; count of bases not matched to a gene: 4. CDR3 bases: TGTGCCTGGAGCCGCGACAGGGGAGAGACCCAGTACTTC. Its protein is CAWSRDRGETQYF. Full variable domain (rest looked up from reference TRBV30 and TRBJ2-5): SQTIHQWPATLVQPVGSPLSLECTVEGTSNPNLYWYRQAAGRGLQLLFYSVGIGQISSEVPQNLSASRPQDRQFILSSKKLLLSDSGFYLCAWSRDRGETQYFGPGTRLLVL.

The rearrangement uses TRBV11-3 and TRBJ2-7; 7 bases are a match to TRBD2. V gave up 4 bases and J gave up 2 bases; unmatched junction bases: 8. Germline V CDR1 and CDR2: SGHNT, YENEEA. The CDR3 is 15 residues long. The CDR3 region is CASSSGGWETYEQYF. CDR3 DNA: TGTGCCAGCAGCTCGGGGGGATGGGAGACCTACGAGCAGTACTTC.

This clone occurred once. This chain uses TRBV7-9 with TRBJ1-1, with 8 bases identical to TRBD1. Trimming took 1 base from V and 6 from J; bases not matched to a gene: 7. This CDR3 has 15 residues. Germline lookup yields CDR1 SEHNR and CDR2 FQNEAQ (reference sequence). The CDR3 loop is CASSLGTGKYSEAFF. CDR3 DNA: TGTGCCAGCAGCTTAGGGACAGGGAAGTATTCTGAAGCTTTCTTT. The whole variable domain, filled in from reference TRBV7-9 and TRBJ1-1, reads DTGVSQNPRHKITKRGQNVTFRCDPISEHNRLYWYRQTLGQGPEFLTYFQNEAQLEKSRLLSDRFSAERPKGSFSTLEIQRTEQGDSAMYLCASSLGTGKYSEAFFGQGTRLTVV.

This chain connects TRBV20-1 to TRBJ2-4; no reliable D call. V lost 3 bases to trimming and J lost 4 bases, with 10 bases between them. In germline, CDR1 is DFQATT, CDR2 SNEGSKA (reference sequence). The CDR3 totals 13 residues. The CDR3 loop is CSARWTGKNIQYF. CDR3 nucleotides: TGCAGTGCTAGGTGGACGGGTAAAAACATTCAGTACTTC.

This clone was recorded at least ten times. The chain uses TRBV4-1 and TRBJ2-1; 8 nucleotides agree with TRBD2. The CDR3 is made up of 16 amino acids. Germline CDR1 MGHRA, CDR2 YSYEKL. V lost 0 bases and J lost 6; bases outside the gene matches: 7. The CDR3 sequence: CASSQDPGLVGNEQFF. CDR3 DNA: TGCGCCAGCAGCCAAGACCCGGGACTAGTAGGCAATGAGCAGTTCTTC.

This chain links TRBV20-1 with TRBJ1-5; 9 nucleotides line up with TRBD1. This CDR3 comprises 14 residues. V gave up 7 bases and J gave up 2 bases; unmatched junction bases: 6. In germline, CDR1 is DFQATT, CDR2 SNEGSKA (reference sequence). CDR3 coding DNA: TGCAGTGTTCAACAGGGGGCAGGCAATCAGCCCCAGCATTTT. This sequence encodes CSVQQGAGNQPQHF.